These T cell receptor beta chains were read from a single sample in a study of T cells in Graves' hyperthyroidism and ophthalmopathy. TCRdb ran MiXCR on the multiplex PCR reads and lists one entry per CDR3 protein. The sample lists around 480,000 distinct CDR3 sequences, roughly an eighth occurring once. What was sequenced was blood. All receptors come from a woman between 18 and 29 years old with Graves' hyperthyroidism. Both conserved end residues are trimmed from each CDR3. Expanded clones are given a class, and other clones once, few, many or no size at all.

v_call: TRBV7-9; clone_size: many; cdr3_aa: ASSPRVPADIKKASTDTQY
v_call: TRBV7-2; clone_size: many; cdr3_aa: ASSLSAGTYNEQF
v_call: TRBV25-1; clone_size: NA; cdr3_aa: ASLGQGAYSPLH
v_call: TRBV29-1; clone_size: many; cdr3_aa: SVEGGYGYT
v_call: TRBV12-3/TRBV12-4; clone_size: many; cdr3_aa: ASSLTGTSATTDTQY
v_call: TRBV6-1; clone_size: NA; cdr3_aa: ASSRHVGVTGANVLT
v_call: TRBV20-1; clone_size: many; cdr3_aa: SAMGRTGVTSGTYNEQF
v_call: TRBV12-3/TRBV12-4; clone_size: many; cdr3_aa: ASSAGTGAQETQY
v_call: TRBV11-3; clone_size: few; cdr3_aa: ASSLEGEPLSDTQY
v_call: TRBV11-3; clone_size: NA; cdr3_aa: ASSSPRSGTIRGEQF
v_call: TRBV4-1; clone_size: NA; cdr3_aa: ASSQILFGSYRETQY
v_call: TRBV18; clone_size: many; cdr3_aa: ASSPMDRVIDGYT
v_call: TRBV19; clone_size: many; cdr3_aa: ASSIGDRGLTEAF
v_call: TRBV5-1; clone_size: many; cdr3_aa: ASSSTSGRARVHEQY
v_call: TRBV4-1; clone_size: NA; cdr3_aa: ASSQGPSGRSDGELF
v_call: TRBV25-1; clone_size: NA; cdr3_aa: ASSEFGSLAKNIQY